The 21 T cell receptor delta chains reported below all come from one sample, sequenced in a study of gammadelta T cells in human blood. TCRdb called clones from the RT-PCR reads again using CATT. The sample shows more than 300 delta-chain clones, about 45% of them seen only once. The sequencing sample was made of non-Vgamma9Vdelta2 gamma-delta T cells from cord blood. The receptors were gathered from a newborn.

About this clone itself: A read error is possible here, since a much larger clone lies one base away. This sequence joins TRAV29/DV5 and TRDJ2; 11 bases align to TRDD3. Germline V gives CDR1 NSMFDY, CDR2 ISSIKDK. This CDR3 has 27 amino acids. The V segment lost 2 bases and the J segment 4 bases; nucleotides outside the gene matches: 40. CDR3 DNA sequence: TGTGCAGCAAGGTATTGGGACCCAACCCTCCGGCCTACAGTACTGGGGGATAAAGGGGCTTCGACAGCACAACTCTTCTTT. Translated, it gives CAARYWDPTLRPTVLGDKGASTAQLFF.

By frequency in the sample, this clone is large. The chain carries TRDV1 and TRDJ2, with D possibly TRDD2 on 6 matching bases. Per the germline V gene, CDR1 is TSWWSYY and CDR2 is QGS. The CDR3 totals 20 residues. V was trimmed by 3 bases and J by 5 bases, leaving 28 bases between them. CDR3 DNA: TGTGCTCTTGGGGACCACCCCTTCCCGTTAACTTTACGGGTAACAGCACAACTCTTCTTT. This sequence encodes CALGDHPFPLTLRVTAQLFF.

This clone is judged hyperexpanded (1% or more). In the same sample, other DNA sequences code for this CDR3. The J gene is TRDJ3, the V gene TRDV2; 7 nucleotides match TRDD3. CDR3 size: 16 residues. Germline V gene lookup returns CDR1 GEAIGNYY and CDR2 EKD. V shed 3 bases, J shed 0 bases, and the junction held 1 base outside the gene matches. The CDR3, as DNA: TGTGCCTGTGACTGGGGGAGCTCCTGGGACACCCGACAGATGTTTTTC. Amino acids: CACDWGSSWDTRQMFF.

To note about this clone: A read error may be the cause here, since a much bigger clone is one base away. This chain connects TRDV1 to TRDJ1; the D gene is possibly TRDD2 (6 bases). The germline CDR1 and CDR2 sequences are TSWWSYY and QGS. The CDR3 totals 20 residues. Trimming stripped 6 bases from V and 2 bases from J, with 31 bases between. CDR3 protein: CALGPAFPYPPSLGTDKLIF. The CDR3 nucleotides read TGTGCTCTTGGCCCGGCCTTCCCATATCCCCCCTCCCTCGGGACCGATAAACTCATCTTT.

This clone is hyperexpanded within its sample. At the DNA level, this CDR3 is encoded by other sequences in the same sample as well. The chain employs TRDV1 and TRDJ1, with 13 bases identical to TRDD3. The junction had 16 bases not matched to a gene; V was cut back by 0 bases and J by 6 bases. In germline, CDR1 is TSWWSYY, CDR2 QGS. CDR3 length: 20 residues. CDR3 in DNA: TGTGCTCTTGGGGAACTATGTACTGGGGGATACGACCCTCCGATCCATAAACTCATCTTT. Translated, it gives CALGELCTGGYDPPIHKLIF.

Judged by abundance, this clone is hyperexpanded. Distinct nucleotide sequences in the sample also encode this CDR3. The chain carries TRDV1 and TRDJ1, with 10 bases fitting TRDD3. Germline lookup yields CDR1 TSWWSYY and CDR2 QGS. V was clipped by 4 bases and J by 0 bases; unmatched bases: 17. The CDR3 spans 20 residues. Here the CDR3 DNA reads TGTGCTCTTGGGGCCAATTTTCGGCTGGGGGATAAAGAGAACACCGATAAACTCATCTTT. The encoded protein is CALGANFRLGDKENTDKLIF.

The sample holds a few counts of this clone. The rearrangement links TRDV1 to TRDJ1; 10 bases are shared with TRDD3. Unmatched junction bases numbered 11, after V lost 1 base and J lost 0 bases. From germline, CDR1 is TSWWSYY and CDR2 QGS. The CDR3 covers 19 residues. The CDR3 spells CALGEPEYWGIRYTDKLIF. The DNA for the CDR3 is TGTGCTCTTGGGGAACCGGAGTACTGGGGGATCCGATACACCGATAAACTCATCTTT.

The chain employs TRDV1 and TRDJ1, with 8 bases identical to TRDD3. V was pared by 4 bases and J by 0 bases, with 22 bases of the junction left unmatched. Germline V gene data show CDR1 as TSWWSYY and CDR2 as QGS. The CDR3 is made up of 21 amino acids. The CDR3 DNA sequence: TGTGCTCTTGGGGGGAACCTAGGGAATGGGGGATGGAAACCGTACACCGATAAACTCATCTTT. Translated: CALGGNLGNGGWKPYTDKLIF.

This clone has a handful of counts. Since a much larger clone is just one base distant, this may be a read error. The same CDR3 also results from other DNA sequences found in this sample. This rearrangement joins TRDV1 to TRDJ1, with TRDD2 identical over 7 bases. The CDR3 consists of 20 residues. Per germline, CDR1 TSWWSYY and CDR2 QGS. The CDR3 loop reads CALGELFPTSGGDDTDKLIF. CDR3 in DNA: TGTGCTCTTGGGGAACTTTTTCCTACCAGTGGCGGGGACGACACAGATAAACTCATCTTT.

In the case of this clone: Being one base from a much bigger clone, this may be a read error. This chain links TRDV1 with TRDJ1; 9 positions agree with TRDD3. The CDR3 has 17 residues. From germline, CDR1 is TSWWSYY and CDR2 QGS. The CDR3 sequence: CALGEFFRLGDTDKPIF. The CDR3 DNA reads as TGTGCTCTTGGGGAATTCTTCCGACTGGGGGACACCGATAAACCCATCTTT.

As to this clone: The same CDR3 arises from other DNA sequences in this sample as well. The chain couples TRDV1 to TRDJ1; D tentatively reads TRDD2 or TRDD3 (9 bases each). The CDR3 spans 20 residues. The ends were cut back, 4 bases at V and 2 bases at J, with 29 bases in the middle. Germline CDR1 and CDR2: TSWWSYY and QGS. The CDR3 protein is CALGGLAFLRTGGQTDKLIF. DNA for the CDR3: TGTGCTCTTGGGGGCTTGGCCTTCCTACGTACTGGGGGACAGACCGATAAACTCATCTTT.

Turning to this clone: With only one base between it and a far larger clone, this is likely a read error. The chain combines TRAV23/DV6 with TRDJ1; TRDD3 matches at 9 bases. CDR1 and CDR2 (germline): NTAFDY, IRPDVSE (reference sequence). The CDR3 is 15 amino acids. In nucleotides, the CDR3 is TGTGCTGTGAGGCGGGGGATACTTGACAACGATAAACTCATCTTT. Translated, it gives CAVRRGILDNDKLIF.

This clone was observed a handful of times. A read error may explain this, as a much larger clone is one base away. The same CDR3 also results from other DNA sequences found in this sample. The chain has TRDV2 and TRDJ1, with 12 bases identical to TRDD3. There are 21 residues in the CDR3. Germline V CDR1 and CDR2: GEAIGNYY, EKD. The CDR3 DNA sequence: TGTGCCTGTGACCTTTCCTTCCTGGGGGATACGCGCATGCCTCACACAGATAAACTCATCTTT. Translation gives CACDLSFLGDTRMPHTDKLIF.

The chain links TRDV2 to TRDJ2, with TRDD3 identical over 10 bases. The ends lost 0 bases at V and 0 bases at J; junction bases unmatched: 12. Per germline, CDR1 GEAIGNYY and CDR2 EKD. The CDR3 length is 20 residues. CDR3: CACDTPDLGDTVALTAQLFF. CDR3 coding DNA: TGTGCCTGTGACACCCCGGATTTGGGGGATACCGTGGCTTTGACAGCACAACTCTTCTTT.

Notes on this clone: Since a much larger clone is just one base distant, this may be a read error. The J gene is TRDJ3, the V gene TRDV1; TRDD3 matches 8 bases. This CDR3 has 21 amino acids. Per the germline V gene, CDR1 is TSWWSYY and CDR2 is QGS. J was trimmed by 0 bases and V by 4 bases; bases with no gene match: 14. In DNA form, the CDR3 reads TGTGCTCTTGGGGGGATACTCACACTGGGGGCTAGCTCCTGGGACACCCGACAGATGTTTTTC. It codes for CALGGILTLGASSWDTRQMFF.

Remarks on this clone: Mismatch with germline at one junction end may stem from a read error. This CDR3 is also generated by other DNA sequences in the sample. The chain links TRDV2 to TRDJ1; 8 bases are shared with TRDD3. CDR1 and CDR2 (germline): GEAIGNYY, EKD. The CDR3 has 18 amino acids. The CDR3 DNA reads as TGTGCCTGTGACCCCGTACTGGGGGCCGACCGTCACACTGATAAACTCATCTTT. Its translation: CACDPVLGADRHTDKLIF.

Regarding this clone: This may be a read error, as it is one base from a much larger clone. Other DNA sequences in this sample translate to the same CDR3. V gene TRDV1 combines with J gene TRDJ1, with 13 bases aligning to TRDD3. Germline assignment: CDR1 TSWWSYY and CDR2 QGS. This CDR3 has 22 amino acids. V lost 4 bases to trimming and J lost 2 bases; unmatched junction nucleotides: 22. As DNA, the CDR3 is TGTGCTCTTGGGGCCATCAGGCGGTCCCGTGACCTACTGGGGGATACGACCGATAAACTCATCTTT. Translated: CALGAIRRSRDLLGDTTDKLIF.

In the case of this clone: This is likely an artifact of a read error, given a far larger clone one base away. The genes are TRDV3 and TRDJ2; D remains unclear. Germline-derived CDR1 and CDR2 are TVYSNPD and GDNSRS (reference sequence). The CDR3 has 12 amino acids. The CDR3 loop is CAGGTRSAQLFF. DNA of the CDR3: TGTGCAGGAGGGACACGCTCAGCACAACTCTTCTTT.

Concerning this clone itself: This sequence may be a read error, since a much larger clone differs from it by one base. The sample has other DNA sequences that encode this CDR3 too. The chain recombines TRDV2 with TRDJ3, with 10 positions matching TRDD3. Germline assignment: CDR1 GEAIGNYY and CDR2 EKD. The CDR3 has 17 residues. The CDR3 is CACDTGGYSWDTRQMFF. CDR3 sequence (DNA): TGTGCCTGTGACACTGGGGGATACTCCTGGGACACACGACAGATGTTTTTC.

As for this clone: A much larger clone is a single base away; this may be a read error. Other DNA sequences in this specimen translate into the identical CDR3. This chain links TRDV1 with TRDJ1; 10 positions agree with TRDD3. Trimming removed 3 bases from V and 7 bases from J; junction bases left unmatched: 5. Per the germline V gene, CDR1 is TSWWSYY and CDR2 is QGS. This CDR3 is built from 14 residues. The CDR3 sequence: CALGEYWGIFKLIF. DNA for the CDR3: TGTGCTCTTGGGGAGTACTGGGGGATCTTTAAACTCATCTTT.

By proportion, this clone is hyperexpanded. This CDR3 is also generated by other DNA sequences in the sample. This sequence joins TRDV1 and TRDJ1, with 7 bases aligning to TRDD3. The V gene's germline CDR1 is TSWWSYY and CDR2 QGS. V lost 3 bases and J lost 0; bases outside the gene matches: 13. CDR3 length equals 18 residues. CDR3 nucleotide sequence: TGTGCTCTTGGGGATTTGGGCGCACCGCTGGGGGACACCGATAAACTCATCTTT. Its translation is CALGDLGAPLGDTDKLIF.